This TCR beta chain was identified in a study of blood T cell repertoires in COVID-19. Study as a whole: Sites across the United States, Italy and Spain contributed samples from acute and convalescent COVID-19.

The study drew participants aged about 18 to 89 years from 20 to 30 US areas. Among Cohort 3 donors, those recovered had two negative PCRs, clearance, or symptom resolution. CDR3 length: 14 amino acids. Germline values: CDR1 SGHAT, CDR2 FQNNGV. V dropped 1 base and J dropped 4 bases, with 11 bases sitting between them. Original processing notes: Reference gene primer amplification gave estimated nucleated cell counts. Profiled with immunoSEQ multiplex PCR; TCRdb holds only in-frame clones, not every one. D and trimming were read from the DNA, whereas the V and J calls and clone size are those reported in that table. The sample records roughly 260,000 clones, around 86% being singletons.

The origin of this receptor is a young woman who had recovered from COVID-19. The V call is TRBV11-2, the J call TRBJ2-7, with TRBD1 as a possible D gene (6 bases). Sequencing was carried out using PBMCs or T cells enriched from blood (not recorded which). Here the CDR3 reads CASSLGWQGYEQYF. The CDR3 DNA reads TGTGCCAGCAGCTTAGGGTGGCAGGGGTACGAGCAGTACTTC.